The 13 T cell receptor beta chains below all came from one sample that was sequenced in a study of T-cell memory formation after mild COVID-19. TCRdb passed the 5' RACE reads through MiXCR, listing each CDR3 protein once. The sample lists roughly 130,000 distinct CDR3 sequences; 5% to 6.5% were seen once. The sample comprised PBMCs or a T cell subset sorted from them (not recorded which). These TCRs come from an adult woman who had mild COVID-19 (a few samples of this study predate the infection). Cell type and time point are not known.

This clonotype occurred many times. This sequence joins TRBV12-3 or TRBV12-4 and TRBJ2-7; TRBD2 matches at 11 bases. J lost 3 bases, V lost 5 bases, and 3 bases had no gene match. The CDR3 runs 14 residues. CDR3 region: CASSRLAGYYEQYF. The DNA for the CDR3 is TGTGCCAGCAGTCGACTAGCGGGATACTACGAGCAGTACTTC.

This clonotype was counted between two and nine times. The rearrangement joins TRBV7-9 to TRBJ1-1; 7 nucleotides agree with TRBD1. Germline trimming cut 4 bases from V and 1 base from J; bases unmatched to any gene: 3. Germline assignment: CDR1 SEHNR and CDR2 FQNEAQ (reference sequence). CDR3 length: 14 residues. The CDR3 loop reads CASSYHRGNTEAFF. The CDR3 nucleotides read TGTGCCAGCAGCTACCACAGGGGGAACACTGAAGCTTTCTTT.

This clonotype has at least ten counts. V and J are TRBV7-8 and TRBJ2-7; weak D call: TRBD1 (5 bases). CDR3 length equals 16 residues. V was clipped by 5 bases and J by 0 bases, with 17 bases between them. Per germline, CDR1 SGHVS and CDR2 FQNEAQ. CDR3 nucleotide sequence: TGTGCCAGCAGCCCCGCTAGGCTCAGGGCCTCCTACGAGCAGTACTTC. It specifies CASSPARLRASYEQYF.

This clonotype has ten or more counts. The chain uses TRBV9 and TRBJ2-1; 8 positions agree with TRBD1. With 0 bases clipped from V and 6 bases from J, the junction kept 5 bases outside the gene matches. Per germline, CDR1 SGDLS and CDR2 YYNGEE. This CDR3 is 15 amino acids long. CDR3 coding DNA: TGTGCCAGCAGCGTAGGGCAGGGGGCAAGCAATGAGCAGTTCTTC. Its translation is CASSVGQGASNEQFF.

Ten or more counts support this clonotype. The CDR3 is CASSQFGGAAGNEQFF. CDR3 nucleotide sequence: TGTGCCAGCAGCCAGTTCGGGGGGGCCGCAGGCAATGAGCAGTTCTTC. This chain connects TRBV3-1 to TRBJ2-1, with 8 bases identical to TRBD2. The CDR3 length is 16 residues. Trimming removed 3 bases from V and 6 bases from J; junction bases left unmatched: 10. From germline, CDR1 is LGHDT and CDR2 YNNKEL (reference sequence).

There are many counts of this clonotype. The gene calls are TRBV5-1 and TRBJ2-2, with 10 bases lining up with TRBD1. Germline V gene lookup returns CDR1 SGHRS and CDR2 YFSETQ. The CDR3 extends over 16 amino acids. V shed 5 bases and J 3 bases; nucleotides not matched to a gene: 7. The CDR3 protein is CASRPRQGADTGELFF. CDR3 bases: TGCGCCAGCAGACCCCGACAGGGGGCCGACACCGGGGAGCTGTTTTTT.

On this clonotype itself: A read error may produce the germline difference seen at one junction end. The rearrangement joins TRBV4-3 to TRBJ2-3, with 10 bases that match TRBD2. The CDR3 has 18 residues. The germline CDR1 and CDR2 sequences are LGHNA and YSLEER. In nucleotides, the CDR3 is TGCGCCAGAAGCCAGGTAGCAACGACTAGCGGGAGCACAGATACGCAGTATTTT. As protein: CARSQVATTSGSTDTQYF.

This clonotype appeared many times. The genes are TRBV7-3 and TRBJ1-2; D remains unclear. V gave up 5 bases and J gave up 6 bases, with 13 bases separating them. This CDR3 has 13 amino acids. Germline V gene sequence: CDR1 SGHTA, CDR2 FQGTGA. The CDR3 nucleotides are TGTGCCAGCAGCCCAACCTCGGGCGATGGCTACACCTTC. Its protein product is CASSPTSGDGYTF. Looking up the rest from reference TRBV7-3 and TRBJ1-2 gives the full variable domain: GAGVSQTPSNKVTEKGKYVELRCDPISGHTALYWYRQSLGQGPEFLIYFQGTGAADDSGLPNDRFFAVRPEGSVSTLKIQRTERGDSAVYLCASSPTSGDGYTFGSGTRLTVV.

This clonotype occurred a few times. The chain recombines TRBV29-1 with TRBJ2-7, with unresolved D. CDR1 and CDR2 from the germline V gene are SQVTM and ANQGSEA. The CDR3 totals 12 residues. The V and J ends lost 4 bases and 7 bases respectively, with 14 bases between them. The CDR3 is CSVGPTIREQYF. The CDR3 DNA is TGCAGCGTTGGTCCCACAATTAGGGAGCAGTACTTC.

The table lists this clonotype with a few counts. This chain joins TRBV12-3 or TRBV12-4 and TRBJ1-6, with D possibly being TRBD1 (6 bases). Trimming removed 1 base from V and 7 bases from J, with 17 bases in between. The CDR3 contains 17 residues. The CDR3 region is CASSLGPGGARNSPLHF. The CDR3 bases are TGTGCCAGCAGTTTAGGTCCCGGGGGGGCAAGGAATTCACCCCTCCACTTT.

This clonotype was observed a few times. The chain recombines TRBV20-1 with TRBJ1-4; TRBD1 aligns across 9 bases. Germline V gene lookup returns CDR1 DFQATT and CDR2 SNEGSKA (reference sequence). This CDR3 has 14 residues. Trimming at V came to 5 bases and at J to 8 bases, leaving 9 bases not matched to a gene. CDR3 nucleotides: TGCAGTGCTGAGGCCGGGACAGGGTACGAAAAACTGTTTTTT. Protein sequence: CSAEAGTGYEKLFF.

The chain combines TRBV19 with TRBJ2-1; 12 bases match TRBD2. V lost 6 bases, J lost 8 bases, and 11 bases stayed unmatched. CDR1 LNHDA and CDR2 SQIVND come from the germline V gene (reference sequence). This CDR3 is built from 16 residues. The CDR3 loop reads CASRTRLAGGVDEQFF. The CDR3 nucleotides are TGTGCCAGTAGGACCCGCCTAGCGGGAGGGGTGGATGAGCAGTTCTTC.

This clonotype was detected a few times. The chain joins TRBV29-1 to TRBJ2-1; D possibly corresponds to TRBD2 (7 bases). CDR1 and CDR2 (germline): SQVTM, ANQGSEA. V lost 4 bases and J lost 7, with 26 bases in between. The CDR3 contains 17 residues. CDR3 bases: TGCAGCGTTGTCCGGGTCGGGGGGCGCCGATCGGTGAATGAGCAGTTCTTC. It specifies CSVVRVGGRRSVNEQFF.